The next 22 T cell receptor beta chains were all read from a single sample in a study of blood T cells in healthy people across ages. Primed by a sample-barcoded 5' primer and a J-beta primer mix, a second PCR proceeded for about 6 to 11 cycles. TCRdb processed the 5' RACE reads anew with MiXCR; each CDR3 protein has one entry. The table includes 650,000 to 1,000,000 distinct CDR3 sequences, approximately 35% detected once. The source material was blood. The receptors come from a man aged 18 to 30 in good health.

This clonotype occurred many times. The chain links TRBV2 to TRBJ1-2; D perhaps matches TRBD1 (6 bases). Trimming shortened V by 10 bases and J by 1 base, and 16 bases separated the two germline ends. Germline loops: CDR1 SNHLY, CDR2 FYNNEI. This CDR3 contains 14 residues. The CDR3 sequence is CAIRQGSVNYGYTF. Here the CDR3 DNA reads TGTGCCATCAGGCAGGGGTCCGTTAACTATGGCTACACCTTC.

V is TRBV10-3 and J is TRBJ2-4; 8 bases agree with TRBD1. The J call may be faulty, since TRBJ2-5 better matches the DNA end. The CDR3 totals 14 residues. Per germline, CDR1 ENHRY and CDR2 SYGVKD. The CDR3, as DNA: TGTGCCATCAGTGACAGGGGGCTTTGGGAGACCCAGTACTTC. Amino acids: CAISDRGLWETQYF.

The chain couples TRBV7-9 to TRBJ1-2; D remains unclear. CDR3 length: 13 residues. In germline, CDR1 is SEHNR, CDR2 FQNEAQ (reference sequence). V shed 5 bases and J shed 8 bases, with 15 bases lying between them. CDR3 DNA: TGTGCCAGCAGCCATGACGGTGTAGGGGGCTACACCTTC. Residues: CASSHDGVGGYTF.

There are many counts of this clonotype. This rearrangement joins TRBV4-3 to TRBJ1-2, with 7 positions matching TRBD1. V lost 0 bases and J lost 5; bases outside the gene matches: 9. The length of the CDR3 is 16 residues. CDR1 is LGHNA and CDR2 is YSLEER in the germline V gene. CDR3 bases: TGCGCCAGCAGCCAAGATACAGGACAGGAGGTATATGGCTACACCTTC. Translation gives CASSQDTGQEVYGYTF.

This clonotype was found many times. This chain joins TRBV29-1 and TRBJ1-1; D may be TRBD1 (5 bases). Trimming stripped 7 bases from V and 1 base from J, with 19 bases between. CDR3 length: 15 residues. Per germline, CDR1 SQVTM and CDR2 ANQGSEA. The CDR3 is CSATKGAERNTEAFF. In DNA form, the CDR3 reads TGCAGCGCGACCAAAGGGGCTGAACGGAACACTGAAGCTTTCTTT.

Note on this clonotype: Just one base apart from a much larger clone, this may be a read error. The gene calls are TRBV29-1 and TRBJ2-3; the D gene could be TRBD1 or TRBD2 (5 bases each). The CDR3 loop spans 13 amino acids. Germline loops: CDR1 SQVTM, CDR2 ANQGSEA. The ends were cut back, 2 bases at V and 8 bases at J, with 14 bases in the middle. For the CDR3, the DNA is TGCAGCGTTGAAAAATCGCTTGGGGGTACGCAGTATTTT. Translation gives CSVEKSLGGTQYF.

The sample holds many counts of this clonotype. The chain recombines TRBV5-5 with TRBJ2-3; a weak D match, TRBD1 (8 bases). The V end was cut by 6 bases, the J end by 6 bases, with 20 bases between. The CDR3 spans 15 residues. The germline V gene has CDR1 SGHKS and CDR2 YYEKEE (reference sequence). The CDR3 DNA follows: TGTGCCAGCAACAACCCCACAGGGGGGGTCGATACGCAGTATTTT. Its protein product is CASNNPTGGVDTQYF.

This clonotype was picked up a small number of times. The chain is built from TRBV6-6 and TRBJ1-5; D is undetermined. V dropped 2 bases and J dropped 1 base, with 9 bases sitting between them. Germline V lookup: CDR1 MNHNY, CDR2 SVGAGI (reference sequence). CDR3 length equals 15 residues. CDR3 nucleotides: TGTGCCAGCAGTTACGGGCCGGGAAGCAATCAGCCCCAGCATTTT. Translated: CASSYGPGSNQPQHF.

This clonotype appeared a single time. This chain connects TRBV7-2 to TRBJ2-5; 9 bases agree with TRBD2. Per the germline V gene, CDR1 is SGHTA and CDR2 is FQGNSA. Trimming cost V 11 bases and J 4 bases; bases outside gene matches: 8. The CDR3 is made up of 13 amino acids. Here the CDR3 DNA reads TGTGCCGGCGGCGGGGGGGTCGGAGAGACCCAGTACTTC. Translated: CAGGGGVGETQYF.

In DNA form, the CDR3 reads TGTGCCATCAGTGAGACCTTCTCAATGAGCCACACTGAAGCTTTCTTT. Amino acids: CAISETFSMSHTEAFF. The chain links TRBV10-3 to TRBJ1-1; no clear D gene. The V and J ends lost 2 bases and 3 bases respectively, with 16 bases between them. CDR1 ENHRY and CDR2 SYGVKD come from the germline V gene. The CDR3 is made up of 16 amino acids.

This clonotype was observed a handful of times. In nucleotides, the CDR3 is TGTGCCAGCAGCACGGGAGGGGGCCATGGCTACACCTTC. This encodes CASSTGGGHGYTF. This chain joins TRBV13 and TRBJ1-2, with 7 bases that match TRBD1. The ends lost 5 bases at V and 6 bases at J; junction bases unmatched: 6. CDR1 and CDR2 from the germline V gene are PRHDT and FYEKMQ (reference sequence). The CDR3 spans 13 residues.

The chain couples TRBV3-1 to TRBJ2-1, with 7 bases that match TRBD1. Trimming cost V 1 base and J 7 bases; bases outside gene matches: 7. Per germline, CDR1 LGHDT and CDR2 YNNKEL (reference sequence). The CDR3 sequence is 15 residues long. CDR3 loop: CASSQGRGFRNEQFF. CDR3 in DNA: TGTGCCAGCAGCCAAGGCAGGGGGTTTAGGAATGAGCAGTTCTTC.

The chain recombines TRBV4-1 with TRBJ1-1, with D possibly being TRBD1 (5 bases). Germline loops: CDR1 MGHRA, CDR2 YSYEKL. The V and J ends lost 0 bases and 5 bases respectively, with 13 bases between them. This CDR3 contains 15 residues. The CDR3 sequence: CASSQESPGGTEAFF. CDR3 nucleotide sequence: TGCGCCAGCAGCCAAGAGTCTCCGGGGGGAACTGAAGCTTTCTTT.

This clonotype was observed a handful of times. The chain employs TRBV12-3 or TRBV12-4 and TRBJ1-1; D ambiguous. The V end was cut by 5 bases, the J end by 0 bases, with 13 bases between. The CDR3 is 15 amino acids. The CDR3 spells CASSQHAAVNTEAFF. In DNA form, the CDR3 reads TGTGCCAGCAGTCAGCATGCGGCGGTGAACACTGAAGCTTTCTTT.

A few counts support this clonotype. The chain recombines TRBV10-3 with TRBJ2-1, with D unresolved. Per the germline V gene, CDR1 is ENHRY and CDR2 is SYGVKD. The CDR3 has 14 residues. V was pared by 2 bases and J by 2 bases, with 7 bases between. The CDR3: CAISESGAYNEQFF. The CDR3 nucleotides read TGTGCCATCAGTGAGAGTGGGGCCTACAATGAGCAGTTCTTC.

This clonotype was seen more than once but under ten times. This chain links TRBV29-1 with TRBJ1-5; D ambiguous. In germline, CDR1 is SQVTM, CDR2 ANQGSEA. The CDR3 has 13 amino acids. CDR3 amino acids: CRDGEDSTQPQHF. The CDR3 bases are TGCAGGGATGGGGAAGACTCCACTCAGCCCCAGCATTTT.

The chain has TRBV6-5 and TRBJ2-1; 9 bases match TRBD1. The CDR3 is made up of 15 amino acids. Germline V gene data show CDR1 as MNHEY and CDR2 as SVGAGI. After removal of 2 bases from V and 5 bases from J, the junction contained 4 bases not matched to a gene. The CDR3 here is CASSYGTGLNNEQFF. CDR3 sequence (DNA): TGTGCCAGCAGTTACGGGACAGGGCTCAACAATGAGCAGTTCTTC.

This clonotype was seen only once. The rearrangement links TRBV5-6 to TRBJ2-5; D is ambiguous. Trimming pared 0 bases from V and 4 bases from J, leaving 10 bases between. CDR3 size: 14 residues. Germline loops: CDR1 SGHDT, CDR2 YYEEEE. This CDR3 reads CASSLGVPRETQYF. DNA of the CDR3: TGTGCCAGCAGCTTGGGTGTCCCCAGAGAGACCCAGTACTTC.

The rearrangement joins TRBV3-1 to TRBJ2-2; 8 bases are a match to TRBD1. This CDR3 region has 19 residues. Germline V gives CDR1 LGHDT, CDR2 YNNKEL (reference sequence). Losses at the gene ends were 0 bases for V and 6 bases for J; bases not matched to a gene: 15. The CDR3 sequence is CASSQEGQGARSIPGELFF. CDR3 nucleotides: TGTGCCAGCAGCCAAGAAGGGCAGGGGGCGAGATCAATCCCCGGGGAGCTGTTTTTT.

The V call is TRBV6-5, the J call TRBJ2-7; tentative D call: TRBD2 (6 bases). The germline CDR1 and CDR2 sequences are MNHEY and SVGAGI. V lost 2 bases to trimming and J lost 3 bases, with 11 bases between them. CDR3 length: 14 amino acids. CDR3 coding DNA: TGTGCCAGCAGTTACGGGACTGGGAACTACGAGCAGTACTTC. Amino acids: CASSYGTGNYEQYF.

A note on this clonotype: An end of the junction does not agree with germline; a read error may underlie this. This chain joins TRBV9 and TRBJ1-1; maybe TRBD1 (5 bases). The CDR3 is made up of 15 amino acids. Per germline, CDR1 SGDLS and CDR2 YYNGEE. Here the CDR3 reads CVSSVEGRADTEAFF. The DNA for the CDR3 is TGTGTCAGCAGCGTAGAGGGCAGGGCCGACACTGAAGCTTTCTTT.

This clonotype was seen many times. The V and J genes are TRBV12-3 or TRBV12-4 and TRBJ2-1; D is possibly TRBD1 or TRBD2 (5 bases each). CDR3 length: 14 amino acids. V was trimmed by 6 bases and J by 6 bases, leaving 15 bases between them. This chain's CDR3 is CASRDIGTRNEQFF. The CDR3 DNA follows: TGTGCCAGCAGGGACATTGGGACGCGCAATGAGCAGTTCTTC.